These T cell receptor beta chains were read from a single sample in a study of blood T cell repertoires in COVID-19. Method: immunoSEQ multiplex PCR; TCRdb's copy keeps in-frame clones and lacks some. The data hold approximately 280,000 clones, with around 90% observed a single time. The sample comprised PBMCs or T cells enriched from blood (not recorded which). All receptors derive from a middle-aged woman who had recovered from COVID-19. Both conserved end residues are part of each CDR3.

V	J	CDR3
TRBV4-1	TRBJ2-7	CASSPRASGSPEQYF
TRBV3-1/TRBV3-2	TRBJ2-3	CASSQYRSAGLTDTQYF
TRBV7-6	TRBJ2-1	CASSLAPGLAGGYNEQFF
TRBV19	TRBJ1-2	CASANQGLANYGYTF
TRBV9	TRBJ2-5	CASSASEGQKETQYF
TRBV7-3	TRBJ2-3	CASSPGGGGRADTQYF
TRBV19	TRBJ1-2	CASSMGSPYYGYTF
TRBV13	TRBJ2-7	CASGTGLAGAEQYF
TRBV19	TRBJ1-6	CASSTRGNSPLHF
TRBV28	TRBJ2-1	CASMGAYNEQFF
TRBV6-2/TRBV6-3	TRBJ2-5	CASSYPTGRETQYF
TRBV7-8	TRBJ2-1	CASRWRDEQFF
TRBV2	TRBJ2-7	CASTPGHLSYEQYF
TRBV7-3	TRBJ2-1	CASSLSRVSSYNEQFF
TRBV11-2	TRBJ1-3	CASSSGFFSGNTIYF